This TCR beta chain originates from a study of T cell responses to AZD1222 COVID-19 vaccine (dated by TCRdb to the early 2020s). At the level of the whole study: AZD1222 recipients with second doses at about 4 weeks or about 12 weeks were pooled, because spike-specific TCR depth and breadth did not differ between schedules. TCR sequencing was performed for 230 to 250 trial participants, of whom 200 to 220 were given two doses of AZD1222 and 26 were given two doses of MenACWY control vaccine. Trial participants were enrolled by age into subgroups of 18-55, 56-69 and 70-plus years, and 148, 28 and 57 TCR-sequenced participants, respectively, were included in these subgroups.

The CDR3 regions of human TCRbeta chains were analyzed by immunosequencing. The study's own analysis went as follows. Repertoire TCRs were checked for matches against a reference library of SARS-CoV-2-specific TCRs that had been generated using the MIRA antigen-specificity platform. Breadth was defined as the fraction of unique TCRs that were SARS-CoV-2-associated, and depth was defined as the fraction of total T cells that were SARS-CoV-2-associated. Using the MIRA data, each spike-specific TCR was mapped to the spike region that the TCR reacts to and placed in a CD4 or CD8 class. Log10-transformed breadth and depth values were compared by one-way ANOVA with Sidak's multiple comparisons tests. TCRdb took this table from immuneACCESS and kept in-frame rearrangements with V and J called. Such tables lack part of the clones; where checked against another copy, unresolved V genes explain under half of the gap, and the rest is unexplained. That table gives V, J and clone size, and the DNA gave D and trimming. This sample lists more than 100,000 clones; about 90% were detected once. The top ten clonotypes cover about 4.8% of the sample.

The investigation overall reported the following: Vaccine-associated CD4 TCRs spanned the whole spike protein, with dominant responses in regions 160-218 and 743-854. Because no day 14 peak-response samples were available, repertoires were characterized only after the peak T cell response. Participants were mostly white British, with more females than males. The authors suggested clonal diversity may have been underestimated. Nearly half of unique spike-specific TCRs reportedly recognized epitopes outside regions mutated in the B.1.351 and B.1.1.7 variants. The 56-69-year group was small, and its depth increase did not reach significance, likely because of low power. Conclusions about previously exposed vaccinees are limited because only a handful of AZD1222 recipients were SARS-CoV-2 seropositive at baseline. Spike-specific TCR breadth and depth rose significantly after two AZD1222 doses compared with day 0 and with MenACWY recipients.

CDR1 and CDR2 were assigned from the germline V gene (reference sequence) as MNHEY and SMNVEV. The CDR3 spans 16 residues, from the cysteine through the phenylalanine. Kept here is only the CDR3 DNA, which spans 48 bases and is read in frame from base 1. The junction carries 14 bases between V and J, which are trimmed by 4 bases and 0 bases respectively. What this sample's time point label stands for: baseline before first vaccination. Vaccinee samples were obtained from the UK trials COV001 and COV002, which included a single-blind randomized controlled phase 2/3 trial of AZD1222 (ChAdOx1 nCoV-19) in healthy adults. Trial participant PBMC samples were collected at day 0 and day 28 after the second dose for TCRbeta chain sequencing. Note on this clone: What this receptor recognizes is not known. Base qualities are missing; no much larger clone stands one base away.

This receptor was taken from an adult in good health. This sequence uses TRBV27 and TRBJ2-3; the D gene is unclear. The sample consisted of peripheral blood, taken on day 0 of AZD1222 vaccination. The DNA sequence is given as TGTGCCAGCAGTTCCAATGACGGAGCTAGCACAGATACGCAGTATTTT. Its product reads: CASSSNDGASTDTQYF.